This T cell receptor (beta chain) was recorded in a study of monozygotic twins with inflammatory bowel disease. Study-wide results and caveats: IBD patients shared fewer clonotypes with others than healthy twins, especially with disease activity. Immunosuppressive treatments differing between patients may have added repertoire variability.

The CDR3 runs 15 residues. CDR1 is SGHTA and CDR2 is FQGNSA in the germline V gene. From the 5' RACE reads, TCRdb lists one entry per CDR3 protein and no DNA. The listing contains approximately 300,000 distinct CDR3 sequences. Turning to this clonotype: Its specificity is unknown.

J is TRBJ1-2 and V is TRBV7-2. This receptor was taken from a human donor with ulcerative colitis or Crohn's disease, or a healthy co-twin of an affected twin (not recorded which). Sequenced: blood. The CDR3 spells CASSLGRTGLYGYTF. The whole variable domain, filled in from reference TRBV7-2 and TRBJ1-2, reads GAGVSQSPSNKVTEKGKDVELRCDPISGHTALYWYRQSLGQGLEFLIYFQGNSAPDKSGLPSDRFSAERTGGSVSTLTIQRTQQEDSAVYLCASSLGRTGLYGYTFGSGTRLTVV.